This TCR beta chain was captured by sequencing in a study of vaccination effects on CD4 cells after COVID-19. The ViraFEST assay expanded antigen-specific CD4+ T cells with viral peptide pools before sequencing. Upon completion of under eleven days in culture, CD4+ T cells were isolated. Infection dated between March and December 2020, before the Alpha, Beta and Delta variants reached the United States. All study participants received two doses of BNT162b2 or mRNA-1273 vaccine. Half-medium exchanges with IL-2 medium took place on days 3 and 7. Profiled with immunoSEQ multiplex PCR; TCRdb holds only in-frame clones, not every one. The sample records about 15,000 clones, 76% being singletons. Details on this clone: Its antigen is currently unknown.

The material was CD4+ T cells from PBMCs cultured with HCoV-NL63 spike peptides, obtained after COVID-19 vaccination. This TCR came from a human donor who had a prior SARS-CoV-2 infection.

In nucleotides, the CDR3 is TGCGCCAGCAGCTCGGGACATGCCCGACAAGAGACCCAGTACTTC. Its protein is CASSSGHARQETQYF. The chain is built from TRBV5-1 and TRBJ2-5; D perhaps matches TRBD1 (6 bases). From germline, CDR1 is SGHRS and CDR2 YFSETQ. This CDR3 is built from 15 residues. V lost 3 bases to trimming and J lost 2 bases, with 14 bases between them.